The 11 T cell receptor beta chains below all came from one sample that was sequenced in a study of cytomegalovirus exposure and HLA in healthy donors. Profiling relied on immunoSEQ multiplex PCR, and the TCRdb table lists in-frame clones only, not all of them. The sample lists around 61,000 clones; around 90% were seen once. Sequencing was carried out using PBMCs. These receptors were obtained from a man between 18 and 29 years old in good health and CMV-seronegative.

J is TRBJ2-7 and V is TRBV28, with TRBD1 as a possible D gene (8 bases). The germline gives CDR1 MDHEN, CDR2 SYDVKM. CDR3 length: 19 residues. V was pared by 3 bases and J by 3 bases, with 27 bases between. The CDR3 region has the DNA TGTGCCAGCAGTTTCCCGCTTGGGGGGGCAGGGGGCAGCGGCTACGAGCAGTACTTC. Protein: CASSFPLGGAGGSGYEQYF. Together with reference TRBV28 and TRBJ2-7, the CDR3 gives the full variable domain: DVKVTQSSRYLVKRTGEKVFLECVQDMDHENMFWYRQDPGLGLRLIYFSYDVKMKEKGDIPEGYSVSREKKERFSLILESASTNQTSMYLCASSFPLGGAGGSGYEQYFGPGTRLTVT.

The chain carries TRBV7-2 and TRBJ2-7, with D possibly matching TRBD1 (6 bases). V was clipped by 6 bases and J by 2 bases, with 14 bases between them. The V gene's germline CDR1 is SGHTA and CDR2 FQGNSA. The CDR3 length is 14 residues. The DNA of the CDR3 is TGTGCCAGCAGGGGGGCCGGGATTACCTACGAGCAGTACTTC. It codes for CASRGAGITYEQYF.

The chain combines TRBV25-1 with TRBJ2-5, with 7 bases fitting TRBD2. Germline CDR1 MGHDK, CDR2 SYGVNS. V shed 2 bases and J 3 bases; nucleotides not matched to a gene: 9. CDR3 length: 16 residues. CDR3 DNA: TGTGCCAGCAGTGAAGAAGGGCTAGCGGCAAAAGAGACCCAGTACTTC. Amino acid sequence: CASSEEGLAAKETQYF.

This chain links TRBV6-5 with TRBJ2-3, with 8 bases matching TRBD2. V shed 0 bases, J shed 3 bases, and the junction held 5 bases outside the gene matches. This CDR3 comprises 16 residues. Germline V CDR1 and CDR2: MNHEY, SVGAGI. The CDR3 bases are TGTGCCAGCAGTTACTCGAAAGCGGGAGCTACAGATACGCAGTATTTT. Amino acids: CASSYSKAGATDTQYF.

This clone was observed a handful of times. The J gene is TRBJ2-1, the V gene TRBV27; 7 positions match TRBD2. This CDR3 comprises 15 residues. With V trimmed by 7 bases and J by 10 bases, 16 bases remained unmatched. CDR1 and CDR2 from the germline V gene are MNHEY and SMNVEV (reference sequence). This CDR3 reads CASTLTGGSGQEQFF. The CDR3 DNA reads as TGTGCCAGCACCTTGACCGGGGGGAGCGGGCAAGAGCAGTTCTTC.

The V and J genes are TRBV7-9 and TRBJ2-5; 10 nucleotides align to TRBD1. The CDR3 has 16 residues. The trim removed 5 bases at V and 5 bases at J, leaving 11 bases unmatched. Germline lookup yields CDR1 SEHNR and CDR2 FQNEAQ (reference sequence). Here the CDR3 reads CASSSRDRGGVETQYF. The CDR3 DNA is TGTGCCAGCAGCAGCCGGGACAGGGGAGGTGTGGAGACCCAGTACTTC.

The chain links TRBV28 to TRBJ1-2; weak D call: TRBD1 (6 bases). Trimming took 6 bases from V and 8 from J, leaving 28 bases between them. Germline CDR1 MDHEN, CDR2 SYDVKM. This CDR3 is built from 17 residues. The CDR3 nucleotides read TGTGCCAGCAGCCCTATGCAACAGGGAGTCAAGCGGAGGGGCTACACCTTC. Translating it yields CASSPMQQGVKRRGYTF.

The rearrangement joins TRBV28 to TRBJ2-2, with 7 bases aligning to TRBD1. This CDR3 comprises 14 residues. With 8 bases clipped from V and 0 bases from J, the junction kept 3 bases outside the gene matches. Germline V lookup: CDR1 MDHEN, CDR2 SYDVKM. In DNA, the CDR3 is TGTGCCAGCCGGGACAGAACGAACACCGGGGAGCTGTTTTTT. Translating gives CASRDRTNTGELFF.

The chain carries TRBV6-5 and TRBJ1-2; a weak D match, TRBD1 (5 bases). V was shortened by 2 bases and J by 7 bases, with 17 bases between the two germline ends. CDR1 and CDR2 (germline): MNHEY, SVGAGI. The CDR3 sequence is 15 residues long. CDR3 coding DNA: TGTGCCAGCAGTTACAAGGTGACTTCGGGGGGTGGCTACACCTTC. Amino acids: CASSYKVTSGGGYTF.

CDR3: CASSWKDRGGIYF. CDR3 bases: TGTGCCAGCAGCTGGAAGGATAGGGGCGGAATTTACTTC. The rearrangement uses TRBV11-3 and TRBJ2-5; D might be TRBD1 (5 bases). V lost 4 bases and J 14 bases, leaving 20 bases between the germline ends. The CDR3 spans 13 residues. CDR1 is SGHNT, CDR2 YENEEA, per germline.

The CDR3 reads CASSSALGWGGAGGYTF. The CDR3 DNA follows: TGTGCCAGCAGCTCCGCATTAGGATGGGGGGGCGCGGGCGGCTACACCTTC. V usage is TRBV5-4 and J usage is TRBJ1-2; possibly TRBD1 for D (6 bases). This CDR3 comprises 17 residues. The germline V gene has CDR1 SGHNT and CDR2 YYREEE (reference sequence). V was cut by 3 bases and J by 8 bases, with 26 bases left in between.